Sequencing of this T cell receptor (beta chain) was carried out in a study of blood T cell repertoires in COVID-19. Generated by immunoSEQ multiplex PCR, the TCRdb table keeps only in-frame clones and is missing some. The profile covers around 620,000 clones, with about 87% appearing a single time and approximately 0.25% taken by the ten largest. Germline CDR1 reads SGDLS; CDR2 reads YYNGEE. The CDR3 extends over 13 amino acids. Trimming pared 4 bases from V and 4 bases from J, leaving 11 bases between. The J gene is TRBJ1-2, the V gene TRBV9; D is uncertain. The sample consisted of peripheral blood. This clonotype originated in a woman between 18 and 30 years old with acute or convalescent COVID-19. CDR3 sequence: CASSPSGIYGYTF. The CDR3 DNA reads as TGTGCCAGCAGCCCCTCGGGGATCTATGGCTACACCTTC.